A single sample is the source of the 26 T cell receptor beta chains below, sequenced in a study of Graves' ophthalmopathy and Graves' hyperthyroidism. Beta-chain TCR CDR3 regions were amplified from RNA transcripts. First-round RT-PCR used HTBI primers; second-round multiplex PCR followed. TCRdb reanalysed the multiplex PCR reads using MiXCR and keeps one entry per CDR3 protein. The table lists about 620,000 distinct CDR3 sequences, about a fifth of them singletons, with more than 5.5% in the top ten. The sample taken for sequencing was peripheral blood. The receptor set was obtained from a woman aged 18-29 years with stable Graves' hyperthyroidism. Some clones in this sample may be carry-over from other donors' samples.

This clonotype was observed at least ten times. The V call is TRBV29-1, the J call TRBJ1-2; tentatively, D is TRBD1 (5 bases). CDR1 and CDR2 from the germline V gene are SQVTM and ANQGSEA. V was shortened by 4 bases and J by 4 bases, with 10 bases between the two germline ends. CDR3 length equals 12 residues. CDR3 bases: TGCAGCGTTGTGGGAGGGGCCTATGGCTACACCTTC. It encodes CSVVGGAYGYTF.

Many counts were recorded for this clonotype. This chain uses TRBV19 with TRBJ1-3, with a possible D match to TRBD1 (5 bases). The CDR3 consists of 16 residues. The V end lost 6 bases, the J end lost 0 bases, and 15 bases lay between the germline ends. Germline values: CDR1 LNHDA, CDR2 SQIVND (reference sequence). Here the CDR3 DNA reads TGTGCCAGTAGGGGAACCCGGGACGGCTCTGGAAACACCATATATTTT. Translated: CASRGTRDGSGNTIYF. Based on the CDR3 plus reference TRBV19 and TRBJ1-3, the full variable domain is DGGITQSPKYLFRKEGQNVTLSCEQNLNHDAMYWYRQDPGQGLRLIYYSQIVNDFQKGDIAEGYSVSREKKESFPLTVTSAQKNPTAFYLCASRGTRDGSGNTIYFGEGSWLTVV.

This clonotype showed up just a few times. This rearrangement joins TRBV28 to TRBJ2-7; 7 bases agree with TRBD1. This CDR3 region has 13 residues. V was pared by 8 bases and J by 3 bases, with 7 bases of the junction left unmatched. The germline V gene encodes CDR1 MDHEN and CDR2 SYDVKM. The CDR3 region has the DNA TGTGCCAGCGGAAGACAGGGCCTCTACGAGCAGTACTTC. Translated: CASGRQGLYEQYF. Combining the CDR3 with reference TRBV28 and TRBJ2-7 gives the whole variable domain DVKVTQSSRYLVKRTGEKVFLECVQDMDHENMFWYRQDPGLGLRLIYFSYDVKMKEKGDIPEGYSVSREKKERFSLILESASTNQTSMYLCASGRQGLYEQYFGPGTRLTVT.

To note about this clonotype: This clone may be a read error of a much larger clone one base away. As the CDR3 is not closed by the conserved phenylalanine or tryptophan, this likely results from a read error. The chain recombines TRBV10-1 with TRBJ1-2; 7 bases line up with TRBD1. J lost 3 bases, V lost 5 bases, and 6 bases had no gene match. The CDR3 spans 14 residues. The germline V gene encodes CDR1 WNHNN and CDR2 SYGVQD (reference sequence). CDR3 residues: CASSPPDRDYGYTL. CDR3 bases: TGCGCCAGCAGTCCCCCTGACAGGGACTATGGCTACACCTTG.

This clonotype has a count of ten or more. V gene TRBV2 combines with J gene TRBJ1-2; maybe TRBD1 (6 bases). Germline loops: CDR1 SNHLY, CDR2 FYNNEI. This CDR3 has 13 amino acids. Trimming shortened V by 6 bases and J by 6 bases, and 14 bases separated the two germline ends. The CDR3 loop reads CASRRGEGHGYTF. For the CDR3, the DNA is TGTGCCAGCAGGAGGGGGGAAGGTCATGGCTACACCTTC.

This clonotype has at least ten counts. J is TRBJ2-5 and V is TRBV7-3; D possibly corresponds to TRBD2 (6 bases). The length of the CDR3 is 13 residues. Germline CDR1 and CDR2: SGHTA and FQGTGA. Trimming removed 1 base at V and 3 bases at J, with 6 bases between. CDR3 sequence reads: CASSLSGKETQYF. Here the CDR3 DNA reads TGTGCCAGCAGCTTAAGCGGGAAAGAGACCCAGTACTTC.

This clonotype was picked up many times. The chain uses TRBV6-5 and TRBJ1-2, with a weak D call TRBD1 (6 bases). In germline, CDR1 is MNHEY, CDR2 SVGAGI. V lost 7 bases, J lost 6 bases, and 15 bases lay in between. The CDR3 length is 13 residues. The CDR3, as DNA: TGTGCCAGCAATACCCGAGGGGGAAATGGCTACACCTTC. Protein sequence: CASNTRGGNGYTF.

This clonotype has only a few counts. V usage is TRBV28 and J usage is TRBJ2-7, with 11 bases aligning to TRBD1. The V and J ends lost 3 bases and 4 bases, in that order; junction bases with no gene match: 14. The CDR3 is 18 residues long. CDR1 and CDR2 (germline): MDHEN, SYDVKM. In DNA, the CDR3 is TGTGCCAGCAGTTTGGTGACCCCCGGGACAGGGGGAGGTTACGAGCAGTACTTC. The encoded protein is CASSLVTPGTGGGYEQYF.

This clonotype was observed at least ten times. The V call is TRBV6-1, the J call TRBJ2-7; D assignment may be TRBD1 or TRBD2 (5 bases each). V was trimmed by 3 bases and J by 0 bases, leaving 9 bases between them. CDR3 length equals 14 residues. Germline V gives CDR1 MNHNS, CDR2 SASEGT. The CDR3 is CASSEWGSSYEQYF. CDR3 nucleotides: TGTGCCAGCAGTGAGTGGGGGAGCTCCTACGAGCAGTACTTC.

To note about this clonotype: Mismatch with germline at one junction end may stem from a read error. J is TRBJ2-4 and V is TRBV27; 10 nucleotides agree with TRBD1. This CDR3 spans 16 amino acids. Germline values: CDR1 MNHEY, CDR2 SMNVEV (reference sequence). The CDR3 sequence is CAGSSRDRGLANIQYF. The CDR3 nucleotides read TGTGCCGGCAGTTCCCGGGACAGGGGTTTGGCGAACATTCAGTACTTC.

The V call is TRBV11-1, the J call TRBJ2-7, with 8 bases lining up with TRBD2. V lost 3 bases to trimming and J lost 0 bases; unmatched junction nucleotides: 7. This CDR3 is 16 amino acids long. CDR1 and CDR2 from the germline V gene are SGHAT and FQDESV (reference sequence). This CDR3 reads CASSFLLAGLSYEQYF. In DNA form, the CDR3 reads TGTGCCAGCAGCTTCCTCCTAGCGGGCCTCTCCTACGAGCAGTACTTC.

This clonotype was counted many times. CDR3 residues: CASSVGRRPGELFF. DNA of the CDR3: TGTGCCAGCAGTGTAGGTCGGAGGCCCGGGGAGCTGTTTTTT. The chain employs TRBV6-1 and TRBJ2-2; a possible D gene is TRBD2 (5 bases). The V end lost 4 bases, the J end lost 6 bases, and 12 bases lay between the germline ends. This CDR3 spans 14 amino acids. Per the germline V gene, CDR1 is MNHNS and CDR2 is SASEGT.

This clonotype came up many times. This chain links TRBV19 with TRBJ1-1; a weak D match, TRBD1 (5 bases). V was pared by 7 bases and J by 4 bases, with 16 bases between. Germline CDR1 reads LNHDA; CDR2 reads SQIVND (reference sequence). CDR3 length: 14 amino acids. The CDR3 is CASTPGTVGTEAFF. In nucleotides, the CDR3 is TGTGCCAGTACCCCCGGGACGGTGGGCACTGAAGCTTTCTTT.

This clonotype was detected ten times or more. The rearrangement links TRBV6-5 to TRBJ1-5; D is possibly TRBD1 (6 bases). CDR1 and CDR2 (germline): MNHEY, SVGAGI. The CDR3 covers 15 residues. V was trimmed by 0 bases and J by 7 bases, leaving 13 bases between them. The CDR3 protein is CASSYSKGVEQPQHF. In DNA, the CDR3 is TGTGCCAGCAGTTACTCGAAGGGGGTGGAACAGCCCCAGCATTTT.

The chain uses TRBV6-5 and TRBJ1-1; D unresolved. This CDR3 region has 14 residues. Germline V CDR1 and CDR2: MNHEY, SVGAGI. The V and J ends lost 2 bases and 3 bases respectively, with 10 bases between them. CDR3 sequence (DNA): TGTGCCAGCAGTTACGGGCTGAGGGACACTGAAGCTTTCTTT. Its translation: CASSYGLRDTEAFF.

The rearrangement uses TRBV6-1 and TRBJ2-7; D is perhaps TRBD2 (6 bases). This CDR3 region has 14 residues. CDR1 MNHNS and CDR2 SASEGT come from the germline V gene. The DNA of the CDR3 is TGTGCAGCCGCCCGGGCTAGCGTGTCCTACGAGCAGTACTTC. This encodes CAAARASVSYEQYF.

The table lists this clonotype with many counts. CDR3 region: CASSIHRGYGYTF. The CDR3 bases are TGTGCCAGCAGTATACACAGGGGGTATGGCTACACCTTC. The chain employs TRBV6-5 and TRBJ1-2; 8 bases align to TRBD1. The CDR3 spans 13 residues. The germline CDR1 and CDR2 sequences are MNHEY and SVGAGI. Trimming cost V 5 bases and J 5 bases; bases outside gene matches: 4.

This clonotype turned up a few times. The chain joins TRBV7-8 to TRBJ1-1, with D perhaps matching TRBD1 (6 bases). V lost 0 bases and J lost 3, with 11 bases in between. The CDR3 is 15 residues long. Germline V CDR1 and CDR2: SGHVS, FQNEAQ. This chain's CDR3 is CASSLAGHSHTEAFF. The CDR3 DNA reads TGTGCCAGCAGCTTAGCGGGACACTCGCACACTGAAGCTTTCTTT.

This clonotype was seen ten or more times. CDR3 protein: CASSEGRGSNQPQHF. The CDR3 nucleotides read TGTGCCAGCAGTGAAGGACGGGGGAGCAATCAGCCCCAGCATTTT. This sequence joins TRBV6-1 and TRBJ1-5; TRBD1 is a possible D gene (5 bases). Germline V lookup: CDR1 MNHNS, CDR2 SASEGT. V dropped 1 base and J dropped 1 base, with 8 bases sitting between them. The CDR3 has 15 residues.

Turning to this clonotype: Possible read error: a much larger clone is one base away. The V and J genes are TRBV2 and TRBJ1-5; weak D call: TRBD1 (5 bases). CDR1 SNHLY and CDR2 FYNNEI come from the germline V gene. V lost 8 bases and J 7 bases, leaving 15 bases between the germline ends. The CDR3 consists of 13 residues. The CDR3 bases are TGTGCCAGCGTCGGGACCGGACAACAGCCCCAGCATTTT. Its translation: CASVGTGQQPQHF. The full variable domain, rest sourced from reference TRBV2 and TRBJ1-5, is EPEVTQTPSHQVTQMGQEVILRCVPISNHLYFYWYRQILGQKVEFLVSFYNNEISEKSEIFDDQFSVERPDGSNFTLKIRSTKLEDSAMYFCASVGTGQQPQHFGDGTRLSIL.

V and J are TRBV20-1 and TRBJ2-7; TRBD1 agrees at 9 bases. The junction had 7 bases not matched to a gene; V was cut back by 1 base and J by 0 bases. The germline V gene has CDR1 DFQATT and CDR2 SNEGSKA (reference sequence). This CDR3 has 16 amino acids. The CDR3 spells CSARGVDRGSSYEQYF. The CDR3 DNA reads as TGCAGTGCTAGAGGGGTGGACAGGGGCAGCTCCTACGAGCAGTACTTC.

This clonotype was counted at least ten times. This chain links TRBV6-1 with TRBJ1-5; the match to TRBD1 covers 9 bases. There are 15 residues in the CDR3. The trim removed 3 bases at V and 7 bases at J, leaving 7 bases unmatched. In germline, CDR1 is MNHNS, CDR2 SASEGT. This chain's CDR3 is CASSDITGGHQPQHF. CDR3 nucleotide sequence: TGTGCCAGCAGTGACATTACAGGGGGCCACCAGCCCCAGCATTTT.

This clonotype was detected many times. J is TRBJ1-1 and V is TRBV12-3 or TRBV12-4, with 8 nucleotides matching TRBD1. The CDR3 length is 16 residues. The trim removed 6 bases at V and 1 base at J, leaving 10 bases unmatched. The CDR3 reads CASSPGQDIGNTEAFF. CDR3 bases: TGTGCCAGCAGCCCGGGACAGGACATCGGGAACACTGAAGCTTTCTTT.

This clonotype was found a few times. CDR3 in DNA: TGCAGTGCTAGAGAGACAGGGGGGCCTAACACTGAAGCTTTCTTT. This encodes CSARETGGPNTEAFF. This chain uses TRBV20-1 with TRBJ1-1; TRBD1 matches at 9 bases. Germline-derived CDR1 and CDR2 are DFQATT and SNEGSKA (reference sequence). CDR3 size: 15 residues. Trimming at V came to 0 bases and at J to 2 bases, leaving 4 bases not matched to a gene.

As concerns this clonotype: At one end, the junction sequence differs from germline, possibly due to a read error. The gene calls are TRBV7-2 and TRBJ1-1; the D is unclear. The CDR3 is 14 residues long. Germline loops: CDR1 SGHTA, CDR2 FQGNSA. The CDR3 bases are TGTGCCAGCAGCTTAGGGGCAAGAATCGTTGAAGCTTGCTTT. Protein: CASSLGARIVEACF.

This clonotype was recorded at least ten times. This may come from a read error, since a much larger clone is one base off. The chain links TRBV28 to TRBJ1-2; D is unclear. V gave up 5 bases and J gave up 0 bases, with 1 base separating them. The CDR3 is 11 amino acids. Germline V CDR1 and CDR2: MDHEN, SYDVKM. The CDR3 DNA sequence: TGTGCCAGCAGTACTAACTATGGCTACACCTTC. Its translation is CASSTNYGYTF.